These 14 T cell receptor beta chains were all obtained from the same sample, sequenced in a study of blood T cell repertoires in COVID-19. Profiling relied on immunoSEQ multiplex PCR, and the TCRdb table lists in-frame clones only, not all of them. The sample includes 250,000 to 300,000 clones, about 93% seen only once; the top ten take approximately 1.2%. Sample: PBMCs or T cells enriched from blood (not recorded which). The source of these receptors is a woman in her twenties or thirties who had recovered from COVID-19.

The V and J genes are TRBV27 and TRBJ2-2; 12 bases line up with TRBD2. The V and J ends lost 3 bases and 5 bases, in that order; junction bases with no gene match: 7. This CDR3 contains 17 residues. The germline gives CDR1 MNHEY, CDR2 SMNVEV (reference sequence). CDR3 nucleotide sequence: TGTGCCAGCAGTTTGACGCCGGGACTAGCGGGTACCGGGGAGCTGTTTTTT. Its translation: CASSLTPGLAGTGELFF.

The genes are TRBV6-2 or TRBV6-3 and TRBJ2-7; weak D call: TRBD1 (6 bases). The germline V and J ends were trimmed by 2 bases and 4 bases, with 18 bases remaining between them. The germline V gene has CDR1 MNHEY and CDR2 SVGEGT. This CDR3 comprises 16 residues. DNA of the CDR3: TGTGCCAGCAGTTACAACCGTGTGACAGGCCTATACGAGCAGTACTTC. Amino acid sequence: CASSYNRVTGLYEQYF.

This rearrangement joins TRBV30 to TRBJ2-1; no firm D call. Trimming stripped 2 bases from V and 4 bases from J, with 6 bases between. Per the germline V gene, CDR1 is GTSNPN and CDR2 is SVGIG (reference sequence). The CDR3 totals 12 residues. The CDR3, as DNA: TGTGCCTGGAGTCCCACTTACAATGAGCAGTTCTTC. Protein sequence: CAWSPTYNEQFF.

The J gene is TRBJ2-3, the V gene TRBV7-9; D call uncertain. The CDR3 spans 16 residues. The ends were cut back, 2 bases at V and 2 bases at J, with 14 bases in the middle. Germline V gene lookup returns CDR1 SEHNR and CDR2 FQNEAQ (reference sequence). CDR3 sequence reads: CASSLLLPQNTDTQYF. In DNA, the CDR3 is TGTGCCAGCAGCTTATTACTACCCCAGAACACAGATACGCAGTATTTT.

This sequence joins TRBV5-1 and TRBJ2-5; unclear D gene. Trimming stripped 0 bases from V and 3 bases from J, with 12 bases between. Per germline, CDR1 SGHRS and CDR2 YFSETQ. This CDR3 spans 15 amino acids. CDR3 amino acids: CASSLAAIQEETQYF. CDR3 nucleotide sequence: TGCGCCAGCAGCTTGGCCGCAATACAAGAAGAGACCCAGTACTTC.

Here the CDR3 reads CASSVGGSTGELFF. CDR3 nucleotide sequence: TGTGCCAGCTCTGTGGGGGGGAGCACCGGGGAGCTGTTTTTT. The chain joins TRBV28 to TRBJ2-2; the match to TRBD2 covers 7 bases. Germline V gene sequence: CDR1 MDHEN, CDR2 SYDVKM. V lost 8 bases to trimming and J lost 4 bases; unmatched junction nucleotides: 7. This CDR3 has 14 residues.

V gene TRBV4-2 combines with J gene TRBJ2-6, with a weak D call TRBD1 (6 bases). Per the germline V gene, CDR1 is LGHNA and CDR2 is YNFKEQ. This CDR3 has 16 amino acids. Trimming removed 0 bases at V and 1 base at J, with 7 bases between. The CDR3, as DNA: TGTGCCAGCAGCCAAGAACAGGGTTCTGGGGCCAACGTCCTGACTTTC. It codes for CASSQEQGSGANVLTF.

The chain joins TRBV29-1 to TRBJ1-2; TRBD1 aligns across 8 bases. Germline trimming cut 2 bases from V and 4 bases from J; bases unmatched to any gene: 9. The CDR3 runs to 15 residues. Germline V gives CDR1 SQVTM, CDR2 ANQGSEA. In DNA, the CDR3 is TGCAGCGTTGAATTTACCAGGGGGCACGGCTATGGCTACACCTTC. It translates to CSVEFTRGHGYGYTF.

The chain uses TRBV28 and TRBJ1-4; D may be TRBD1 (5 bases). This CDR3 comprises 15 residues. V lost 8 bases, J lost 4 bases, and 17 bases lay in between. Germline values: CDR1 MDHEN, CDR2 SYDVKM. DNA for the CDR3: TGTGCCAGCTGTTCGGGGAGGGGTTTTAATGAAAAACTGTTTTTT. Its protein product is CASCSGRGFNEKLFF.

CDR3 residues: CASSLAGGASNQPQHF. CDR3 in DNA: TGTGCCAGCAGTTTAGCGGGGGGCGCGAGCAATCAGCCCCAGCATTTT. The chain employs TRBV28 and TRBJ1-5, with D perhaps TRBD1 (6 bases). Per the germline V gene, CDR1 is MDHEN and CDR2 is SYDVKM. The CDR3 is 16 amino acids. V gave up 2 bases and J gave up 1 base, with 12 bases separating them.

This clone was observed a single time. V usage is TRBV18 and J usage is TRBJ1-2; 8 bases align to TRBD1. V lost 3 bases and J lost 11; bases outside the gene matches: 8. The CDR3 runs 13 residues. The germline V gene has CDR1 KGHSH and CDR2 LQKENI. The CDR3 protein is CASSPQGARRYTF. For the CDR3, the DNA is TGTGCCAGCTCACCCCAGGGGGCGCGGAGGTACACCTTC.

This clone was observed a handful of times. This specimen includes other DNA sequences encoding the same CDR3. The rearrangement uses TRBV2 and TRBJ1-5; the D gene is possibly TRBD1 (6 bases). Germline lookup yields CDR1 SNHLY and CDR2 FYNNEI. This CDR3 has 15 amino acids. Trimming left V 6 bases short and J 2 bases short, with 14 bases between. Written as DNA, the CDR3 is TGTGCCAGCAGCCCGACAGGCGGTGGCAATCAGCCCCAGCATTTT. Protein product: CASSPTGGGNQPQHF.

The CDR3, as DNA: TGTGCCAGCAGCCCCCGAGCGGGAGGGCCGGGCGAGCAGTACTTC. This encodes CASSPRAGGPGEQYF. The chain couples TRBV14 to TRBJ2-7; 10 nucleotides match TRBD2. The CDR3 sequence is 15 residues long. Trimming cost V 4 bases and J 6 bases; bases outside gene matches: 9. CDR1 SGHDN and CDR2 FVKESK come from the germline V gene.

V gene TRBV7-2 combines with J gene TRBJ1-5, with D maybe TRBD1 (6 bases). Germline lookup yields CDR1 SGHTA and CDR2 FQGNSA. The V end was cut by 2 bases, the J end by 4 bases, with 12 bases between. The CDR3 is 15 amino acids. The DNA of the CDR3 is TGTGCCAGCAGCTTATCTGGGGGCTTGAATCAGCCCCAGCATTTT. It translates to CASSLSGGLNQPQHF.